A single sample is the source of the 24 T cell receptor beta chains below, sequenced in a study of T cell clonality in common variable immunodeficiency (dated by TCRdb to about 2015). Receptors were amplified or captured by the immunoSEQ multiplex PCR assay. TCRdb holds this immuneACCESS table with in-frame rearrangements only. Some clones are missing; in checked studies, unresolved V genes explain under half, and the rest has no known cause. For this sample the table reports 80,000 or so clones, with no clone seen just once. The top ten clones comprise approximately 0.84% of the sample. The sequencing sample was made of peripheral blood mononuclear cells. The receptor set was obtained from a person between 18 and 69 years old in good health.

This clone was detected many times. From the germline J gene comes the end of the CDR3, since the read stops 3 residues before it. This rearrangement joins TRBV29-1 to TRBJ2-3, with D possibly being TRBD2 (5 bases). The CDR3 runs to 10 residues. CDR1 SQVTM and CDR2 ANQGSEA come from the germline V gene. The covered CDR3 bases are TGCAGCGCCACTAGACACTCG. Its protein is CSATRHS. The entire CDR3 protein reads CSATRHSQYF.

This clone was picked up many times. Coverage ceases 3 residues before the CDR3 finishes, and the germline J gene fills in the end. This rearrangement joins TRBV9 to TRBJ1-4; unclear D gene. Germline-derived CDR1 and CDR2 are SGDLS and YYNGEE. The ends were cut back, 2 bases at V and 0 bases at J, with 5 bases in the middle. This CDR3 is built from 14 residues. The sequenced part of the CDR3 DNA is TGTGCCAGCAGCGTGACATCAACTAATGAAAAA. Amino acid sequence: CASSVTSTNEK. The whole CDR3 is CASSVTSTNEKLFF.

This clone was observed many times. The sequence runs out 3 residues before the end of the CDR3; the remainder is reconstructed from the germline J gene. The chain couples TRBV30 to TRBJ1-2; weak D call: TRBD1 (5 bases). Trimming pared 4 bases from V and 6 bases from J, leaving 12 bases between. CDR3 length: 12 amino acids. Per germline, CDR1 GTSNPN and CDR2 SVGIG (reference sequence). CDR3 in amino acids: CAWNIPRDGYTF. The CDR3 bases that were read are TGTGCCTGGAATATCCCCAGGGATGGC.

This clone was seen repeatedly, ten times or more. This CDR3 reads CASSEVYYNEQFF. Incomplete CDR3 DNA: TGTGCCAGTAGTGAGGTTTACTACAATGAG. The chain recombines TRBV19 with TRBJ2-1; D remains ambiguous. With the read ending 3 residues before the CDR3 end, the germline J gene is used to fill in that end. CDR1 is LNHDA and CDR2 is SQIVND in the germline V gene (reference sequence). The V and J ends lost 5 bases and 3 bases respectively, with 8 bases between them. The CDR3 sequence is 13 residues long.

This clone was detected many times. The CDR3 end lies 3 residues beyond the end of the read and is filled in from the germline J gene. This chain uses TRBV7-2 with TRBJ2-7; 9 positions agree with TRBD2. There are 14 residues in the CDR3. In germline, CDR1 is SGHTA, CDR2 FQGNSA. The trim removed 5 bases at V and 6 bases at J, leaving 8 bases unmatched. Partial CDR3 DNA: TGTGCCAGCAGCATACGTAGCGGGAGCGGCGAG. This translates into CASSIRSGSGE. The CDR3 as a whole reads CASSIRSGSGEQYF.

This clone was seen many times. The sequence runs out 3 residues before the end of the CDR3; the remainder is reconstructed from the germline J gene. The chain employs TRBV20-1 and TRBJ2-1; TRBD2 matches 10 bases. Unmatched junction bases numbered 24, after V lost 5 bases and J lost 8 bases. This CDR3 spans 19 amino acids. CDR1 is DFQATT and CDR2 is SNEGSKA in the germline V gene (reference sequence). CDR3 residues: CSAARPLSSSGSVFHEQFF. Partial CDR3 DNA: TGCAGTGCTGCGAGACCCCTATCGTCTAGCGGGAGTGTGTTCCATGAG.

This clone was counted many times. The read comes to an end 3 residues before the CDR3 does, leaving the germline J gene to fill in the end. V and J are TRBV20-1 and TRBJ2-5; 9 bases match TRBD2. The V segment lost 0 bases and the J segment 5 bases; nucleotides outside the gene matches: 16. CDR1 and CDR2 from the germline V gene are DFQATT and SNEGSKA (reference sequence). The CDR3 covers 18 residues. CDR3: CSARDPGRGRAGDETQYF. Incomplete CDR3 DNA: TGCAGTGCTAGAGATCCGGGTCGCGGGAGGGCCGGAGACGAGACC.

This clone was observed many times. Read data end 3 residues before the CDR3 end; the end is taken from the germline J gene. The chain is built from TRBV20-1 and TRBJ2-7; 9 bases match TRBD2. Germline lookup yields CDR1 DFQATT and CDR2 SNEGSKA (reference sequence). After removal of 5 bases from V and 3 bases from J, the junction contained 20 bases not matched to a gene. The CDR3 sequence is 18 residues long. The CDR3 loop is CSAAKLGAGGPNHYEQYF. The sequenced part of the CDR3 DNA is TGCAGTGCTGCCAAGCTGGGGGCGGGAGGGCCTAATCACTACGAG.

At least ten counts were recorded for this clone. The read comes to an end 3 residues before the CDR3 does, leaving the germline J gene to fill in the end. V usage is TRBV5-1 and J usage is TRBJ2-2; D uncertain. Germline values: CDR1 SGHRS, CDR2 YFSETQ. The CDR3 runs 14 residues. Trimming removed 2 bases from V and 1 base from J, with 6 bases in between. The DNA read from the CDR3 is TGCGCCAGCAGCTTTAGTTGGAACACCGGGGAG. The encoded protein is CASSFSWNTGE. The full CDR3 sequence reads CASSFSWNTGELFF.

This clone was counted at least ten times. The CDR3 goes on 3 residues after the read ends, and that part is filled in from the germline J gene. This chain joins TRBV20-1 and TRBJ2-4, with D possibly TRBD1 on 5 matching bases. Deletions cut 3 bases from V and 4 bases from J, with 10 bases between. Germline values: CDR1 DFQATT, CDR2 SNEGSKA (reference sequence). This CDR3 comprises 13 residues. CDR3 protein: CSARRQGKNIQYF. The covered CDR3 bases are TGCAGTGCTAGGCGGCAGGGAAAAAACATT.

The sample holds many counts of this clone. The DNA read from the CDR3 is TGTGCCAGCAGTTGGACAGGGCGGAACACTGAA. It translates to CASSWTGRNTE. The entire CDR3 sequence reads CASSWTGRNTEAFF. The chain has TRBV12-3 or TRBV12-4 and TRBJ1-1; 8 positions agree with TRBD1. Read sequence stops 3 residues before the CDR3 end, and the germline J gene provides the missing end. The trim removed 4 bases at V and 1 base at J, leaving 2 bases unmatched. This CDR3 is built from 14 residues.

This clone has at least ten counts. The read falls 3 residues short of the CDR3 end, and the missing part is taken from the germline J gene. This rearrangement joins TRBV7-3 to TRBJ1-2; 11 nucleotides match TRBD1. Germline V gives CDR1 SGHTA, CDR2 FQGTGA. CDR3 length: 20 residues. The ends lost 1 base at V and 2 bases at J; junction bases unmatched: 15. The CDR3 DNA, read in part, is TGTGCCAGCAGCTTAAGGTTCCGGGACAGGGGGTTTATCGCGAACTATGGC. Amino acid sequence: CASSLRFRDRGFIANYG. The CDR3 reads in full as CASSLRFRDRGFIANYGYTF.

This clone has ten or more counts. Read sequence stops 3 residues before the CDR3 end, and the germline J gene provides the missing end. The chain carries TRBV20-1 and TRBJ2-5; 8 bases are a match to TRBD2. This CDR3 comprises 17 residues. Germline V gives CDR1 DFQATT, CDR2 SNEGSKA (reference sequence). The V gene end was trimmed by 6 bases and the J gene end by 4 bases; junction bases not matched to a gene: 19. The covered CDR3 bases are TGCAGTGCGAACCGAGCGGGAGATCTGGGTTTAGCAGAGACC. As protein: CSANRAGDLGLAET. The whole CDR3 reads CSANRAGDLGLAETQYF.

This clone was observed many times. Read data end 3 residues before the CDR3 end; the end is taken from the germline J gene. The rearrangement joins TRBV13 to TRBJ2-7; TRBD2 agrees at 11 bases. Per the germline V gene, CDR1 is PRHDT and CDR2 is FYEKMQ (reference sequence). Unmatched junction bases numbered 5, after V lost 5 bases and J lost 2 bases. CDR3 length: 15 residues. Incomplete CDR3 DNA: TGTGCCAGCAGCCATACTAGCGGGGGTACCTACGAG. This gives the protein CASSHTSGGTYE. In full, the CDR3 is CASSHTSGGTYEQYF.

There are many counts of this clone. The CDR3 is cut off 3 residues early in the read; its end comes from the germline J gene. V usage is TRBV5-1 and J usage is TRBJ1-1; the D gene is possibly TRBD1 (6 bases). V shed 0 bases and J shed 7 bases, with 13 bases lying between them. Germline assignment: CDR1 SGHRS and CDR2 YFSETQ. This CDR3 has 14 amino acids. CDR3: CASSLGWRGGEAFF. The part of the CDR3 DNA that was read is TGCGCCAGCAGCTTGGGGTGGAGGGGGGGTGAA. The full variable domain, rest sourced from reference TRBV5-1 and TRBJ1-1, is KAGVTQTPRYLIKTRGQQVTLSCSPISGHRSVSWYQQTPGQGLQFLFEYFSETQRNKGNFPGRFSGRQFSNSRSEMNVSTLELGDSALYLCASSLGWRGGEAFFGQGTRLTVV.

This clone was picked up many times. The read ends 3 residues shy of where the CDR3 ends; the end is completed using the germline J gene. The J gene is TRBJ2-7, the V gene TRBV5-1, with 8 bases identical to TRBD1. The CDR3 extends over 15 amino acids. Germline trimming cut 5 bases from V and 5 bases from J; bases unmatched to any gene: 12. The germline V gene encodes CDR1 SGHRS and CDR2 YFSETQ. The covered CDR3 bases are TGCGCCAGCAGACCTCCGACAGGGGAAGTGAACGAG. Residues: CASRPPTGEVNE. The CDR3, in full, reads CASRPPTGEVNEQYF.

This clone was detected ten times or more. The read ends 3 residues shy of where the CDR3 ends; the end is completed using the germline J gene. The chain has TRBV5-1 and TRBJ2-3; 12 nucleotides agree with TRBD2. In germline, CDR1 is SGHRS, CDR2 YFSETQ. The CDR3 is made up of 15 amino acids. The ends lost 5 bases at V and 4 bases at J; junction bases unmatched: 5. CDR3 loop: CASSSLAGGSDTQYF. CDR3 bases read: TGCGCCAGCAGTAGTCTAGCGGGAGGGTCAGATACG.

This clone was found many times. From the germline J gene comes the end of the CDR3, since the read stops 3 residues before it. The chain links TRBV20-1 to TRBJ1-1; the match to TRBD1 covers 10 bases. V lost 0 bases and J lost 3; bases outside the gene matches: 4. The CDR3 has 15 amino acids. The germline CDR1 and CDR2 sequences are DFQATT and SNEGSKA (reference sequence). The CDR3 sequence is CSARDPDRGDTEAFF. The CDR3 DNA, read in part, is TGCAGTGCTAGAGATCCGGACAGGGGGGACACTGAA.

This clone was counted many times. One junction end disagrees with the germline gene, perhaps due to a read error. The CDR3 end lies 3 residues beyond the end of the read and is filled in from the germline J gene. J is TRBJ2-7 and V is TRBV4-2, with D perhaps matching TRBD1 (6 bases). Germline V lookup: CDR1 LGHNA, CDR2 YNFKEQ. There are 15 residues in the CDR3. The sequenced part of the CDR3 DNA is TGCGCCAGCAGCCCGGACAGTCGGATTTACCACGAG. Amino acid sequence: CASSPDSRIYHE. The complete CDR3 reads CASSPDSRIYHEQYF.

The sample holds many counts of this clone. The read terminates 3 residues before the CDR3 end, so the remaining end is supplied by the germline J gene. This rearrangement joins TRBV6-4 to TRBJ2-1; 8 nucleotides align to TRBD1. This CDR3 region has 17 residues. V trimming: 2 bases; J trimming: 0 bases; junction bases outside the gene matches: 6. Germline values: CDR1 MRHNA, CDR2 SNTAGT. The part of the CDR3 DNA that was read is TGTGCCAGCAGTGACCAGACAGGGGACAGCTCCTACAATGAG. It specifies CASSDQTGDSSYNE. The complete CDR3 protein is CASSDQTGDSSYNEQFF.

In regard to this clone: The CDR3 goes on 3 residues after the read ends, and that part is filled in from the germline J gene. The V call is TRBV6-1, the J call TRBJ2-2, with 7 nucleotides matching TRBD2. The CDR3 spans 16 residues. V shed 2 bases and J 2 bases; nucleotides not matched to a gene: 5. In germline, CDR1 is MNHNS, CDR2 SASEGT. The CDR3 bases that were read are TGTGCCAGCAGTGAATTGCGGGAGAGTAACACCGGGGAG. Protein sequence: CASSELRESNTGE. The entire CDR3 protein is CASSELRESNTGELFF.

This clone was seen at least ten times. The CDR3 extends 3 residues past the end of the read, so its final part is completed from the germline J gene. This chain joins TRBV9 and TRBJ2-1, with D possibly called TRBD1 or TRBD2 (5 bases each). The germline V gene has CDR1 SGDLS and CDR2 YYNGEE. Trimming shortened V by 7 bases and J by 8 bases, and 25 bases separated the two germline ends. This CDR3 has 16 residues. CDR3 residues: CASSRSMTVGSDEQFF. CDR3 bases read: TGTGCCAGCTCCCGTAGCATGACAGTGGGGAGCGATGAG. Looking up the rest from reference TRBV9 and TRBJ2-1 gives the full variable domain: DSGVTQTPKHLITATGQRVTLRCSPRSGDLSVYWYQQSLDQGLQFLIQYYNGEERAKGNILERFSAQQFPDLHSELNLSSLELGDSALYFCASSRSMTVGSDEQFFGPGTRLTVL.

This clone was seen repeatedly, ten times or more. Read sequence stops 3 residues before the CDR3 end, and the germline J gene provides the missing end. This chain uses TRBV19 with TRBJ2-7; D perhaps matches TRBD2 (5 bases). V was trimmed by 1 base and J by 5 bases, leaving 6 bases between them. There are 12 residues in the CDR3. CDR1 is LNHDA and CDR2 is SQIVND in the germline V gene (reference sequence). The CDR3 bases that were read are TGTGCCAGTAGTATAGTCGGGGACGAG. Its protein product is CASSIVGDE. The entire CDR3 protein is CASSIVGDEQYF.

In this sample, this clone turned up a few times. The read terminates 3 residues before the CDR3 end, so the remaining end is supplied by the germline J gene. The chain uses TRBV30 and TRBJ2-1, with D possibly being TRBD2 (5 bases). V lost 1 base to trimming and J lost 5 bases, with 18 bases between them. This CDR3 has 16 amino acids. The germline V gene encodes CDR1 GTSNPN and CDR2 SVGIG (reference sequence). CDR3 region: CAWSGEAALGHNEQFF. The sequenced part of the CDR3 DNA is TGTGCCTGGAGTGGGGAAGCGGCCCTGGGCCACAATGAG.